The sequence of this T cell receptor beta chain was determined in a study of tumor-infiltrating lymphocytes in primary liver carcinoma. The CDR3 contains 15 residues. The V end lost 2 bases, the J end lost 6 bases, and 17 bases lay between the germline ends. The table lists this clonotype with a count of one. cDNA specific to TCR beta was made from around 450 ng of total RNA, with a constant-region primer employed for priming. Construction of TCR beta libraries relied on three successive nested multiplex PCR rounds employing slightly modified ARM-PCR. Researchers ran the first two PCR rounds for approximately 10 cycles each with TRBV1-TRBV30 forward primers and a C-beta reverse primer. TCRdb independently ran MiXCR on the multiplex PCR reads; one entry per CDR3 protein. The sample includes roughly 45,000 distinct CDR3 sequences, about three quarters of them seen just once. Co-extracting RNA and DNA was done with 20-30 mg of unsorted bulk tissue as input.

The chain uses TRBV12-3 or TRBV12-4 and TRBJ2-7, with D possibly being TRBD1 or TRBD2 (5 bases each). The sequence derives from a man aged 40-49 years with primary liver carcinoma and hepatitis B virus infection. Sequenced material: liver tumor tissue from sampling region 5. Subset defined: tumor region T5, tumor centre. CDR3 sequence reads: CASSLRTRGKSEQYF. CDR3 in DNA: TGTGCCAGCAGTTTAAGAACACGGGGCAAGTCCGAGCAGTACTTC.